The 24 T cell receptor beta chains reported below all come from one sample, sequenced in a study of T cell responses to AZD1222 COVID-19 vaccine. Repertoires were generated with immunoSEQ multiplex PCR, while TCRdb's copy carries only in-frame clones and drops some. This sample has about 100,000 clones, with 93% found just once. The sequencing here drew on peripheral blood, taken on day 0 of AZD1222 vaccination. The receptors derive from an adult in good health.

J is TRBJ2-2 and V is TRBV11-2, with unresolved D. Trimming removed 5 bases from V and 0 bases from J, with 10 bases in between. In germline, CDR1 is SGHAT, CDR2 FQNNGV. This CDR3 comprises 15 residues. The CDR3 loop is CASSGDPSNTGELFF. CDR3 DNA: TGTGCCAGCAGCGGAGACCCTTCGAACACCGGGGAGCTGTTTTTT. The whole variable domain, filled in from reference TRBV11-2 and TRBJ2-2, reads EAGVAQSPRYKIIEKRQSVAFWCNPISGHATLYWYQQILGQGPKLLIQFQNNGVVDDSQLPKDRFSAERLKGVDSTLKIQPAKLEDSAVYLCASSGDPSNTGELFFGEGSRLTVL.

The chain links TRBV28 to TRBJ2-2, with TRBD1 matching 8 bases. Per the germline V gene, CDR1 is MDHEN and CDR2 is SYDVKM. The length of the CDR3 is 16 residues. With V trimmed by 2 bases and J by 1 base, 3 bases remained unmatched. CDR3 sequence reads: CASSLQGAQNTGELFF. The CDR3 DNA sequence: TGTGCCAGCAGTTTACAGGGGGCTCAGAACACCGGGGAGCTGTTTTTT.

The V call is TRBV7-9, the J call TRBJ2-3; 8 bases line up with TRBD2. The CDR3 is made up of 14 amino acids. V gave up 5 bases and J gave up 6 bases; unmatched junction bases: 7. The germline V gene encodes CDR1 SEHNR and CDR2 FQNEAQ (reference sequence). The CDR3 DNA reads as TGTGCCAGCAGCCCCGAGCGGGAGCGGGATACGCAGTATTTT. Amino acid sequence: CASSPERERDTQYF.

The V gene is TRBV6-6, the J gene TRBJ2-3; 9 bases match TRBD1. Trimming took 4 bases from V and 6 from J; bases not matched to a gene: 2. The germline V gene has CDR1 MNHNY and CDR2 SVGAGI (reference sequence). CDR3 length: 13 residues. CDR3 bases: TGTGCCAGCAGTTTCGGACAGGGGGATACGCAGTATTTT. Translated, it gives CASSFGQGDTQYF.

A single count supports this clone. The gene calls are TRBV7-2 and TRBJ2-3, with a weak D call TRBD2 (7 bases). The CDR3 covers 16 residues. The V end lost 3 bases, the J end lost 2 bases, and 15 bases lay between the germline ends. Looked up from germline, CDR1 is SGHTA and CDR2 is FQGNSA. In DNA form, the CDR3 reads TGTGCCAGCAGCTTTGGGGGAGGGGGGTCCACAGATACGCAGTATTTT. As protein: CASSFGGGGSTDTQYF.

J is TRBJ2-7 and V is TRBV4-3, with TRBD1 matching over 10 bases. CDR1 and CDR2 from the germline V gene are LGHNA and YSLEER. V lost 0 bases to trimming and J lost 4 bases; unmatched junction nucleotides: 9. There are 17 residues in the CDR3. The CDR3 nucleotides are TGCGCCAGCAGCCAAGAGGGGGCCTGGACAGGGGGATACGAGCAGTACTTC. Translated: CASSQEGAWTGGYEQYF.

The chain carries TRBV3-1 (or the pseudogene TRBV3-2) and TRBJ1-2; D gene ambiguous. V lost 0 bases, J lost 8 bases, and 10 bases lay in between. This CDR3 spans 13 amino acids. Per the germline V gene, CDR1 is LGHDT and CDR2 is YNNKEL (reference sequence). The chain's CDR3 is CASSQDGLRGYTF. The CDR3 coding sequence is TGTGCCAGCAGCCAAGATGGGCTCCGGGGCTACACCTTC.

V gene TRBV5-4 combines with J gene TRBJ1-2; 7 nucleotides line up with TRBD1. The CDR3 length is 12 residues. Germline CDR1 SGHNT, CDR2 YYREEE (reference sequence). Trimming cost V 4 bases and J 7 bases; bases outside gene matches: 4. CDR3 in DNA: TGTGCCAGCAGCGTTAACAGGGGTGGCTACACCTTC. Its protein is CASSVNRGGYTF.

J is TRBJ2-1 and V is TRBV7-2; 8 nucleotides match TRBD2. Germline CDR1 SGHTA, CDR2 FQGNSA. The ends lost 1 base at V and 7 bases at J; junction bases unmatched: 6. CDR3 size: 15 residues. CDR3 coding DNA: TGTGCCAGCAGCTTAGAGGGACTAGGGGGGAATGAGCAGTTCTTC. It translates to CASSLEGLGGNEQFF.

This clone has only one observation. The chain has TRBV28 and TRBJ1-2, with D unresolved. CDR1 is MDHEN, CDR2 SYDVKM, per germline. Trimming stripped 2 bases from V and 1 base from J, with 8 bases between. The CDR3 totals 14 residues. CDR3 protein: CASSLAQLNYGYTF. The DNA of the CDR3 is TGTGCCAGCAGTTTAGCTCAGCTTAACTATGGCTACACCTTC.

The CDR3 spells CASSLWGQNTEAFF. CDR3 sequence (DNA): TGCGCCAGCAGCTTGTGGGGACAAAACACTGAAGCTTTCTTT. This sequence joins TRBV5-1 and TRBJ1-1; weak D call: TRBD1 (6 bases). The CDR3 loop spans 14 amino acids. Trimming removed 1 base at V and 2 bases at J, with 9 bases between. Per the germline V gene, CDR1 is SGHRS and CDR2 is YFSETQ.

The V and J genes are TRBV5-1 and TRBJ1-6; 7 bases align to TRBD1. This CDR3 comprises 15 residues. The germline CDR1 and CDR2 sequences are SGHRS and YFSETQ. V lost 0 bases and J lost 7; bases outside the gene matches: 4. The chain's CDR3 is CASSLDRGANSPLHF. The CDR3 DNA is TGCGCCAGCAGCTTGGACAGGGGTGCGAATTCACCCCTCCACTTT.

The chain links TRBV11-1 to TRBJ2-3; 8 bases are shared with TRBD1. V dropped 3 bases and J dropped 4; count of bases not matched to a gene: 3. CDR1 SGHAT and CDR2 FQDESV come from the germline V gene (reference sequence). This CDR3 contains 14 residues. The DNA for the CDR3 is TGTGCCAGCAGCTTCGACAGGGGTTCAGATACGCAGTATTTT. Protein: CASSFDRGSDTQYF.

The chain employs TRBV15 and TRBJ1-5; D unclear. Germline-derived CDR1 and CDR2 are LNHNV and YYDKDF (reference sequence). V lost 0 bases and J 4 bases, leaving 7 bases between the germline ends. The CDR3 runs 14 residues. The CDR3 sequence is CATSRDMGNQPQHF. The DNA for the CDR3 is TGTGCCACCAGCAGAGATATGGGGAATCAGCCCCAGCATTTT.

This clone was observed once. This sequence joins TRBV15 and TRBJ2-2; D possibly corresponds to TRBD2 (5 bases). The CDR3 is 16 amino acids. V lost 0 bases to trimming and J lost 7 bases, with 15 bases between them. In germline, CDR1 is LNHNV, CDR2 YYDKDF (reference sequence). The CDR3 DNA follows: TGTGCCACCAGCAGAGATGGGGTAGCTCGGGGCGGGGAGCTGTTTTTT. Residues: CATSRDGVARGGELFF.

This chain links TRBV28 with TRBJ2-7; D possibly corresponds to TRBD2 (6 bases). The CDR3 extends over 15 amino acids. V was trimmed by 4 bases and J by 2 bases, leaving 15 bases between them. Looked up from germline, CDR1 is MDHEN and CDR2 is SYDVKM. CDR3 DNA sequence: TGTGCCAGCAGTTCCCCCGGGACGGGAGCCTACGAGCAGTACTTC. Amino acids: CASSSPGTGAYEQYF. Using reference TRBV28 and TRBJ2-7 for the parts outside the CDR3, the full variable domain is DVKVTQSSRYLVKRTGEKVFLECVQDMDHENMFWYRQDPGLGLRLIYFSYDVKMKEKGDIPEGYSVSREKKERFSLILESASTNQTSMYLCASSSPGTGAYEQYFGPGTRLTVT.

This sequence joins TRBV7-9 and TRBJ2-7; weak D call: TRBD1 (6 bases). Germline CDR1 is SEHNR and CDR2 is FQNEAQ (reference sequence). V lost 1 base to trimming and J lost 3 bases, with 13 bases between them. This CDR3 spans 15 amino acids. The CDR3 bases are TGTGCCAGCAGCTTAGGGGGGACACCTTACTACGAGCAGTACTTC. The encoded protein is CASSLGGTPYYEQYF.

The chain joins TRBV4-1 to TRBJ2-1; possibly TRBD2 for D (6 bases). V shed 2 bases and J shed 0 bases, with 14 bases lying between them. Germline CDR1 and CDR2: MGHRA and YSYEKL. CDR3 length equals 17 residues. CDR3 in DNA: TGCGCCAGCAGCCAACCGCTAGCGCCGAGCTCCTACAATGAGCAGTTCTTC. Residues: CASSQPLAPSSYNEQFF.

J is TRBJ2-7 and V is TRBV18; D unresolved. Between the trimmed V and J ends, which lost 1 base and 6 bases, there was a span of 13 bases. This CDR3 has 14 amino acids. The germline V gene has CDR1 KGHSH and CDR2 LQKENI. The CDR3 bases are TGTGCCAGCTCACCACGAGGCAGTATGGGCGAGCAGTACTTC. Amino acid sequence: CASSPRGSMGEQYF.

The V call is TRBV2, the J call TRBJ1-1; 10 bases line up with TRBD1. Germline loops: CDR1 SNHLY, CDR2 FYNNEI. The CDR3 covers 16 residues. V lost 2 bases and J lost 4; bases outside the gene matches: 7. The CDR3: CASSERGQGYGTEAFF. The CDR3 region has the DNA TGTGCCAGCAGTGAAAGGGGACAGGGGTATGGCACTGAAGCTTTCTTT. Complete variable domain (other parts from reference TRBV2 and TRBJ1-1): EPEVTQTPSHQVTQMGQEVILRCVPISNHLYFYWYRQILGQKVEFLVSFYNNEISEKSEIFDDQFSVERPDGSNFTLKIRSTKLEDSAMYFCASSERGQGYGTEAFFGQGTRLTVV.

Only a few counts were recorded for this clone. The gene calls are TRBV11-3 and TRBJ2-1, with 7 bases aligning to TRBD2. CDR1 is SGHNT, CDR2 YENEEA, per germline. The junction had 6 bases not matched to a gene; V was cut back by 5 bases and J by 5 bases. This CDR3 is 14 amino acids long. This CDR3 reads CASSTELANNEQFF. CDR3 coding DNA: TGTGCCAGCAGCACCGAACTAGCGAACAATGAGCAGTTCTTC.

Of note for this clone: A read error may produce the germline difference seen at one junction end. The gene calls are TRBV18 and TRBJ2-3; D ambiguous. The germline V gene has CDR1 KGHSH and CDR2 LQKENI. The CDR3 contains 14 residues. The CDR3 nucleotides read TGTGCCACCTCATCCCGATTTAGCACAGATACGCAGTATTTT. Amino acids: CATSSRFSTDTQYF.

This chain connects TRBV9 to TRBJ1-1, with TRBD1 identical over 9 bases. V lost 2 bases and J lost 6; bases outside the gene matches: 14. Germline lookup yields CDR1 SGDLS and CDR2 YYNGEE. The CDR3 is 17 residues long. DNA for the CDR3: TGTGCCAGCAGCGTTAAGACAGGGGGTGTCATCTACTCTGAAGCTTTCTTT. Residues: CASSVKTGGVIYSEAFF.

This clone showed up just a few times. The chain carries TRBV5-4 and TRBJ1-2; possibly TRBD1 for D (5 bases). Germline values: CDR1 SGHNT, CDR2 YYREEE (reference sequence). V lost 5 bases to trimming and J lost 4 bases, with 18 bases between them. The length of the CDR3 is 15 residues. The CDR3 reads CASSSPGTPGYGYTF. Here the CDR3 DNA reads TGTGCCAGCAGTTCCCCGGGGACCCCCGGCTATGGCTACACCTTC.